The subject of this entry is one T cell receptor beta chain. Its antigen is undetermined. Three donor pairs also had unstimulated CD4+ and CD8+ naive and memory subsets sequenced. Germline-derived CDR1 and CDR2 are SGHVS and FQNEAQ. The ends were cut back, 1 base at V and 4 bases at J, with 10 bases in the middle. CDR3 length: 15 amino acids. This table comes from immunoSEQ multiplex PCR, and its TCRdb copy is limited to in-frame clones, with some not included. The sample includes 50,000 to 75,000 clones, 96% of them seen just once. This sample is drawn from a study of siplizumab effects on memory and regulatory T cells. Study-level points and caveats: Sequences that were alloreactive and traceable to unstimulated CD4+ memory cells were significantly reduced by siplizumab. Treg origin accounted for an average of roughly 65% of mappable alloreactive CD4+ clones with siplizumab and 25% to 30% in controls. The study did not confirm that proliferating Tregs from siplizumab cultures were suppressive.

Sequenced: naive CD8+ T cells sorted from blood. The chain joins TRBV7-8 to TRBJ1-4; possible D gene TRBD1, 5 bases. This TCR was sampled from a human donor in good health. The CDR3 here is CASSLGTTFNEKLFF. The CDR3 nucleotides are TGTGCCAGCAGCTTAGGGACAACCTTTAATGAAAAACTGTTTTTT.